The present T cell receptor beta chain was sequenced within a study of metastatic and nonmetastatic thyroid tumors. Study context: Peripheral blood and tumor or nodule samples from malignant and benign thyroid patients were compared. Overall study findings and caveats: Patients with malignant thyroid tumors reportedly had significantly higher TCR beta diversity than those with benign nodules, in blood and tumor.

Comment on this clone: What it recognizes is unknown. This sample also contains other DNA sequences that code for the same CDR3.

Under the authors' procedure: A classifier of distant metastasis in papillary thyroid cancer was built from CDR3 differences (across clinicopathological groups). TCRdb re-called clones from the PCR reads using MiXCR. TCRdb, not the authors, supplied the V and J calls. In the table there are roughly 30,000 clones, 30% of which are singletons. Thyroid surgery was performed in patients who had received no treatment beforehand. The receptor was derived from a female donor with papillary thyroid cancer or a benign thyroid nodule (not recorded which). Some clones in this sample may be carry-over from other donors' samples. Sample: blood.

In DNA form, the CDR3 reads TGCGCCAGCAGCTTGGCCTCTAGCTACAATGAGCAGTTCTTC. Translating it yields CASSLASSYNEQFF. The chain carries TRBV5-1 and TRBJ2-1; unclear D gene. Germline CDR1 is SGHRS and CDR2 is YFSETQ. V was trimmed by 0 bases and J by 3 bases, leaving 7 bases between them. This CDR3 comprises 14 residues.